The clone carrying this T cell receptor beta chain occurred many times. This entry is derived from a study of T-cell reconstitution after alpha-beta-depleted transplantation in children. For TCRbeta, the library was prepared with unique molecular identifiers. TCRdb reprocessed the PCR reads with MiXCR, giving one entry per CDR3 protein. This table has more than 550,000 distinct CDR3 sequences, more than 9% appearing once. V lost 6 bases, J lost 10 bases, and 9 bases stayed unmatched. CDR1 and CDR2 from the germline V gene are MNHEY and SMNVEV (reference sequence). This CDR3 has 15 residues. The specimen comprised PBMCs from the stem cell graft donor, sampled from the stem cell graft. This rearrangement joins TRBV27 to TRBJ2-1, with TRBD2 matching 13 bases. The clonotype comes from a human donor who donated a stem cell graft to a child with acute myeloid leukemia. CDR3 DNA sequence: TGTGCCAGCAGACACGGGACTAGCGGGATCGGGGAGCAGTTCTTC. It specifies CASRHGTSGIGEQFF.